This record covers a single TCR beta chain. TCRdb re-called the RT-PCR reads with MiXCR, one entry per CDR3 protein. The data show some 640,000 distinct CDR3 sequences, with 11% to 15% seen just once and 6% to 8% held by the top ten. Germline V gives CDR1 SNHLY, CDR2 FYNNEI. CDR3 length equals 13 residues. The V end lost 7 bases, the J end lost 7 bases, and 11 bases lay between the germline ends. These data come from a study of response to subunit inactivated influenza vaccine. This TCR was sampled from a man aged 50 to 59 who received an inactivated influenza vaccine. The chain recombines TRBV2 with TRBJ1-6; no clear D gene. Sequencing was performed on PBMCs from blood, taken roughly 2 weeks before vaccination. CDR3 bases: TGTGCCAGCAAGAGGCAGCAAAATTCACCCCTCCACTTT. Its protein product is CASKRQQNSPLHF.